This T cell receptor beta chain was observed in a study of T cell repertoires in cytomegalovirus infection. Study-level background: Public TCR beta signatures marked donors with CMV infection and the matching HLA.

With respect to this clonotype: Its antigen is unknown.

TCRdb reanalysed the reads using MiXCR and keeps one entry per CDR3 protein. The sample contains fewer than 70,000 distinct CDR3 sequences, under 30% of which appear only once. This receptor was identified in a human donor in good health (CMV status not recorded). Some clones in this sample may be carry-over from other donors' samples. The specimen was CD8+ T cells from cultured PBMCs, collected from culture after CMV antigen stimulation.

CDR3 sequence (DNA): TGCGCCAGCAGCCCGAGCGGTTCCAACTCCTACGAGCAGTACTTC. Amino acid sequence: CASSPSGSNSYEQYF. This chain links TRBV4-3 with TRBJ2-7, with a tentative D call TRBD2 (5 bases). Trimming took off 4 bases at V and 0 bases at J, with 13 bases between the two ends. From germline, CDR1 is LGHNA and CDR2 YSLEER. CDR3 length equals 15 residues.